This TCR beta chain came from a study of chemoradiotherapy in HPV16-positive cancers (dated by TCRdb to 2021 to 2024). Looking at the study overall: Functional T-cell assays on cells from a couple of HPV16-positive patients defined candidate HPV-specific T-cell clones and common TCR motifs. Whether T-cell immunity against the HPV oncoproteins E6 and E7 changes during chemoradiotherapy and whether survival is affected by this immunity were examined in the study. The candidate HPV-specific TCRs and motifs were then tracked in TCR repertoires from over 85 patients with HPV-related cancers. The study at large found these results: Expansion of candidate HPV-specific clones and E7-related TCR motifs was observed in the tumor microenvironment during treatment, whereas no such expansion was observed for non-HPV-specific T cells. In HPV16-positive patients, expansion of HPV-responsive T cells during chemoradiotherapy was found to be associated with improved recurrence-free survival. The survival association was reported for HPV16-positive patients, and the functional definition of HPV-specific T cells was derived from only a couple of HPV16-positive patients.

Because repertoires were sampled repeatedly during chemoradiotherapy, clonal expansion in the tumor microenvironment could be followed. The germline V gene supplies CDR1 MNHNS and CDR2 SASEGT. V is pruned by 4 bases and J by 4 bases, leaving 6 bases of the junction without a gene match. The CDR3, cysteine through phenylalanine, is 15 amino acids long. The CDR3 DNA has 45 bases and is translated from base 1. Preparation of the library involved the immunoSEQ multiplex PCR assay. In its TCRdb copy, this immuneACCESS table keeps in-frame sequences only and misses some clones. Where compared with another copy, unresolved V genes explain less than half of these, and the others have no known cause. The sample table contains 950 to 1,000 clones; only one count was recorded for roughly 89% of them. Clones ranked in the top ten supply 10% to 12% of the sample. This clone was detected only once. Its recognized antigen is unknown. Base qualities are not at hand, and no much larger clone is one base apart.

The TCR was taken from a human donor with HPV-associated anogenital cancer. The chain joins TRBV6-1 to TRBJ2-3; 9 bases in between match TRBD2. The specimen was tumor tissue, collected from a patient who underwent chemoradiotherapy. The nucleotide sequence reads as follows: TGTGCCAGCAGTGGTATAGCGGGAGCGGCAGATACGCAGTATTTT. This yields the protein CASSGIAGAADTQYF.